This is a list of T cell receptor beta chains from one sample in a study of cytomegalovirus exposure and HLA in healthy donors. Repertoires were generated with immunoSEQ multiplex PCR, while TCRdb's copy carries only in-frame clones and drops some. The sample yields more than 110,000 clones, roughly 80% seen once. The specimen was PBMCs. These receptors were collected from a man in his late teens or twenties in good health and CMV-seronegative. The CDR3 runs from the conserved cysteine through the conserved F or W. D genes are given only for firm matches. Size is stated for part of the rows, as once, few or many counts, or as a class when the clone is expanded.

J: TRBJ1-5; length: 12; D: .; V: TRBV11-3; size: .; CDR3: CASSFGDQPQHF; DNA: TGTGCCAGCAGCTTCGGTGATCAGCCCCAGCATTTT
J: TRBJ1-4; length: 14; D: .; V: TRBV11-2; size: .; CDR3: CASSPEGLNEKLFF; DNA: TGTGCCAGCAGCCCCGAGGGCCTTAATGAAAAACTGTTTTTT
J: TRBJ1-1; length: 14; D: TRBD1; V: TRBV2; size: .; CDR3: CASSGQGGGTEAFF; DNA: TGTGCCAGCAGCGGACAGGGAGGAGGCACTGAAGCTTTCTTT
J: TRBJ1-1; length: 16; D: TRBD1; V: TRBV7-9; size: few; CDR3: CASSSGQGGVNTEAFF; DNA: TGTGCCAGCAGCTCTGGACAGGGCGGAGTGAACACTGAAGCTTTCTTT
J: TRBJ1-2; length: 14; D: TRBD1; V: TRBV30; size: .; CDR3: CAWSVPGGYYGYTF; DNA: TGTGCCTGGAGTGTACCAGGGGGCTACTATGGCTACACCTTC
J: TRBJ2-6; length: 16; D: .; V: TRBV7-6; size: few; CDR3: CASSLGRGSGANVLTF; DNA: TGTGCCAGCAGCTTAGGCCGAGGTTCTGGGGCCAACGTCCTGACTTTC
J: TRBJ1-4; length: 16; D: TRBD1; V: TRBV4-3; size: .; CDR3: CASSQDGTDPNEKLFF; DNA: TGCGCCAGCAGCCAAGATGGGACAGACCCTAATGAAAAACTGTTTTTT
J: TRBJ1-6; length: 14; D: TRBD1; V: TRBV2; size: .; CDR3: CASRPGQGSSPLHF; DNA: TGTGCCAGCAGACCGGGACAGGGGAGTTCACCCCTCCACTTT
J: TRBJ1-5; length: 14; D: .; V: TRBV10-3; size: once; CDR3: CAISESGGNQPQHF; DNA: TGTGCCATCAGTGAGTCGGGAGGCAATCAGCCCCAGCATTTT
J: TRBJ2-7; length: 13; D: .; V: TRBV30; size: .; CDR3: CATGRALTYEQYF; DNA: TGTGCCACGGGCAGGGCACTCACCTACGAGCAGTACTTC
J: TRBJ1-2; length: 14; D: TRBD1; V: TRBV19; size: .; CDR3: CASSSWTGQGGYTF; DNA: TGTGCCAGTAGTTCGTGGACAGGTCAGGGTGGCTACACCTTC
J: TRBJ2-3; length: 14; D: TRBD1; V: TRBV5-1; size: .; CDR3: CASSAGTDTDTQYF; DNA: TGCGCCAGCAGCGCCGGGACAGACACAGATACGCAGTATTTT
J: TRBJ2-7; length: 14; D: .; V: TRBV11-2; size: few; CDR3: CASSFGTSYYEQYF; DNA: TGTGCCAGCAGCTTCGGGACAAGCTACTACGAGCAGTACTTC
J: TRBJ1-5; length: 15; D: TRBD1; V: TRBV6-5; size: .; CDR3: CASSVTGGYSQPQHF; DNA: TGTGCCAGCAGTGTGACAGGGGGGTATAGTCAGCCCCAGCATTTT